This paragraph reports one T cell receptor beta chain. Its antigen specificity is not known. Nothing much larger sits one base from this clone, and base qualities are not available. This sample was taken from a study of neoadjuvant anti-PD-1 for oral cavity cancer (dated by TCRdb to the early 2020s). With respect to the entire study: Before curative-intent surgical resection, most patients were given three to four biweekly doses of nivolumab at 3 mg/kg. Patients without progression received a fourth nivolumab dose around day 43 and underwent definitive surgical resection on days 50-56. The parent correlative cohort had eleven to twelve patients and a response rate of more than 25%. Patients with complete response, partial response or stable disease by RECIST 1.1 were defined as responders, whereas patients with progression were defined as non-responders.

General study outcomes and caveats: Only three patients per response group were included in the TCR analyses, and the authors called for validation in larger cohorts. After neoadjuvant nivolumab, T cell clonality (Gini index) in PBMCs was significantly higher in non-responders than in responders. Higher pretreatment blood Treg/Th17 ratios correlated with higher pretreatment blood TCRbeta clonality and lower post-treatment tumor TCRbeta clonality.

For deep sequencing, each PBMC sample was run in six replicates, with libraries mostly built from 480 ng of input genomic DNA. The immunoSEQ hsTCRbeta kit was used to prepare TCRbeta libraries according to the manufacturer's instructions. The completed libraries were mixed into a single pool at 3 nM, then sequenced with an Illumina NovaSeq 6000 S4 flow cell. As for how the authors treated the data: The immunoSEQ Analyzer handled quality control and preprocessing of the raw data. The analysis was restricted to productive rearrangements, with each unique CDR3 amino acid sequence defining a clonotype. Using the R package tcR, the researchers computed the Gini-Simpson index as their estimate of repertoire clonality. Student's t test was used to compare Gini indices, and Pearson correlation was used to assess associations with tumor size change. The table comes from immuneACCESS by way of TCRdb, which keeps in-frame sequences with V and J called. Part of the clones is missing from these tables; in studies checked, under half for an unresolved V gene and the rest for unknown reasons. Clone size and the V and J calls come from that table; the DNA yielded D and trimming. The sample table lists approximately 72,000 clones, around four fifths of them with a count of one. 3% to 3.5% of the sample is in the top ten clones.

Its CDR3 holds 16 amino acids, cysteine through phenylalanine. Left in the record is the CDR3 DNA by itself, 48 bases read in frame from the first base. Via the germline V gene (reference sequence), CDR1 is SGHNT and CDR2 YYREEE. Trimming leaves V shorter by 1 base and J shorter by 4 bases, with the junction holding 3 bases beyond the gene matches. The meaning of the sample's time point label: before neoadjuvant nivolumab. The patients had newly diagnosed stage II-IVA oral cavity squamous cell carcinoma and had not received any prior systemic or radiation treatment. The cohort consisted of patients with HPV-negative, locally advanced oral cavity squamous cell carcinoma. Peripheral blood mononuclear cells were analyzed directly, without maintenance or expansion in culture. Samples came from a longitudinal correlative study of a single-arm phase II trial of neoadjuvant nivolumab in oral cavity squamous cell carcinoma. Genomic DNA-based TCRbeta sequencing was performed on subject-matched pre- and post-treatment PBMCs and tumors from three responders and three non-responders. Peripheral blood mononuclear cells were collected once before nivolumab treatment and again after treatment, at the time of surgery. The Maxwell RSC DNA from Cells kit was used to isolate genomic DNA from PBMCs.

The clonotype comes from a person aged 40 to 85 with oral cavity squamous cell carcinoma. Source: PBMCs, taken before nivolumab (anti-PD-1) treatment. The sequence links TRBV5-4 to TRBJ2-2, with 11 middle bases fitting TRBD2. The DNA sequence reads TGTGCCAGCAGCTTGATAGCGGGAGGGCCCACCGGGGAGCTGTTTTTT. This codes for CASSLIAGGPTGELFF. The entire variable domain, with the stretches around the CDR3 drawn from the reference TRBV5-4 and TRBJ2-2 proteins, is ETGVTQSPTHLIKTRGQQVTLRCSSQSGHNTVSWYQQALGQGPQFIFQYYREEENGRGNFPPRFSGLQFPNYSSELNVNALELDDSALYLCASSLIAGGPTGELFFGEGSRLTVL.